This T cell receptor beta chain was found in a study of control samples from healthy donors and cancer patients. In this sample, this clone turned up once. Repertoires were generated with immunoSEQ multiplex PCR, while TCRdb's copy carries only in-frame clones and drops some. The data hold 100,000 to 150,000 clones, with 80% to 95% observed a single time. The CDR3 is 14 residues long. Germline CDR1 SGHRS, CDR2 YFSETQ. V shed 6 bases, J shed 4 bases, and the junction held 7 bases outside the gene matches. The TCR comes from a man aged 18 to 30 in good health. The chain recombines TRBV5-1 with TRBJ2-7, with TRBD2 matching over 10 bases. Sequencing was carried out using blood. The CDR3 sequence is CASMPAGGPYEQYF. The CDR3 DNA reads as TGCGCCAGCATGCCAGCGGGGGGGCCATACGAGCAGTACTTC.